The TCR beta chain described here comes from a study of shared clonotypes between healthy human individuals. The repertoire was sequenced with immunoSEQ multiplex PCR; TCRdb's copy has only in-frame clones and lacks some. The repertoire holds roughly 500,000 clones, with more than 75% as singletons. CDR1 and CDR2 (germline): GTSNPN, SVGIG (reference sequence). This CDR3 comprises 13 residues. V lost 2 bases and J 2 bases, leaving 7 bases between the germline ends. The sequencing sample was made of PBMCs. This clonotype was sampled from a woman between 40 and 50 years old in good health. Some clones in this sample may be carry-over from other donors' samples. This rearrangement joins TRBV30 to TRBJ1-3; D not certain. Here the CDR3 reads CAWSFGAGNTIYF. CDR3 DNA sequence: TGTGCCTGGAGTTTCGGGGCTGGAAACACCATATATTTT.